The 26 T cell receptor beta chains listed next were all sequenced from one sample in a study of chemoradiotherapy in HPV16-positive cancers (dated by TCRdb to 2021 to 2024). The receptor library was made with the immunoSEQ multiplex PCR assay. The clones in this table, taken by TCRdb from immuneACCESS, are in-frame only. Not every clone is retained; where verified, under half of the shortfall comes from an unresolved V gene, and the cause of the rest is unknown. The sample table contains approximately 3,500 clones; only one count was recorded for approximately 90% of them. About 5% of the sample is taken by the ten largest. The specimen comprised tumor tissue, sampled from a patient who underwent chemoradiotherapy. These receptors were obtained from a human donor with HPV-associated anogenital cancer.

The V and J genes are TRBV2 and TRBJ2-1, with 9 bases aligning to TRBD1. The CDR3 has 14 amino acids. V shed 6 bases, J shed 7 bases, and the junction held 7 bases outside the gene matches. Germline assignment: CDR1 SNHLY and CDR2 FYNNEI. This CDR3 is CASRKGQGWNEQFF. The CDR3 DNA is TGTGCCAGCAGGAAGGGACAGGGATGGAATGAGCAGTTCTTC.

The CDR3 DNA follows: TGTGCCTGGAGTGGACTTTCGGAGACCCAGTACTTC. Translated: CAWSGLSETQYF. The chain is built from TRBV30 and TRBJ2-5, with no clear D. The CDR3 is 12 amino acids. V lost 1 base, J lost 5 bases, and 8 bases lay in between. Germline CDR1 GTSNPN, CDR2 SVGIG (reference sequence).

V is TRBV7-3 and J is TRBJ2-2; 9 bases fit TRBD2. CDR1 is SGHTA, CDR2 FQGTGA, per germline. The CDR3 is 17 amino acids. The V segment lost 1 base and the J segment 6 bases; nucleotides outside the gene matches: 9. In DNA form, the CDR3 reads TGTGCCAGCAGCTTAATTGGCGCGGGAGGGCCATCCGGGGAGCTGTTTTTT. This sequence encodes CASSLIGAGGPSGELFF.

V usage is TRBV7-2 and J usage is TRBJ2-1; weak D call: TRBD2 (6 bases). Trimming removed 0 bases from V and 0 bases from J, with 12 bases in between. The CDR3 has 17 residues. Germline loops: CDR1 SGHTA, CDR2 FQGNSA. The CDR3: CASSLASGVSSYNEQFF. CDR3 DNA: TGTGCCAGCAGCTTAGCTAGCGGAGTTAGCTCCTACAATGAGCAGTTCTTC.

The chain recombines TRBV11-2 with TRBJ1-1; D is unclear. The V gene lost 0 bases and the J gene lost 2 bases, with 7 bases spanning the gap. The length of the CDR3 is 14 residues. CDR1 is SGHAT and CDR2 is FQNNGV in the germline V gene. CDR3 sequence: CASSLDRGNTEAFF. CDR3 nucleotides: TGTGCCAGCAGCTTAGATCGGGGTAACACTGAAGCTTTCTTT.

The chain recombines TRBV28 with TRBJ2-4; D tentatively fits TRBD1 or TRBD2 (5 bases each). CDR1 and CDR2 from the germline V gene are MDHEN and SYDVKM. V lost 2 bases, J lost 10 bases, and 15 bases lay in between. The CDR3 totals 14 residues. The CDR3 DNA sequence: TGTGCCAGCAGTTTACGAGGGGCCGCTGGGATTCAGTACTTC. This gives the protein CASSLRGAAGIQYF.

This clone was observed a single time. This chain joins TRBV2 and TRBJ1-2, with a possible D match to TRBD1 (5 bases). Trimming pared 7 bases from V and 1 base from J, leaving 13 bases between. The germline V gene has CDR1 SNHLY and CDR2 FYNNEI. The CDR3 loop spans 14 amino acids. The CDR3 sequence: CASIVDRGNYGYTF. For the CDR3, the DNA is TGTGCCAGCATCGTCGACAGAGGTAACTATGGCTACACCTTC.

This chain uses TRBV11-2 with TRBJ2-2, with 9 bases matching TRBD2. Trimming cost V 5 bases and J 7 bases; bases outside gene matches: 5. The CDR3 contains 14 residues. Germline-derived CDR1 and CDR2 are SGHAT and FQNNGV. The CDR3 region has the DNA TGTGCCAGCAGCATGGGACTAGCTTTCGGGGAGCTGTTTTTT. This encodes CASSMGLAFGELFF.

CDR3 sequence reads: CASSLPLAGGTDTQYF. The CDR3 region has the DNA TGCGCCAGCAGCTTGCCCCTAGCGGGAGGGACAGATACGCAGTATTTT. This chain uses TRBV5-1 with TRBJ2-3; 12 positions agree with TRBD2. With V trimmed by 1 base and J by 3 bases, 3 bases remained unmatched. Germline lookup yields CDR1 SGHRS and CDR2 YFSETQ. This CDR3 region has 16 residues.

The genes are TRBV10-3 and TRBJ2-1, with 7 bases aligning to TRBD1. Trimming at V came to 2 bases and at J to 8 bases, leaving 6 bases not matched to a gene. The CDR3 loop spans 14 amino acids. Germline CDR1 and CDR2: ENHRY and SYGVKD. This CDR3 reads CAISEPDRFDEQFF. The CDR3 DNA sequence: TGTGCCATCAGTGAGCCGGACAGGTTCGATGAGCAGTTCTTC.

Written as DNA, the CDR3 is TGCGCCAGCTTCGGGTATTCCTACAATGAGCAGTTCTTC. This gives the protein CASFGYSYNEQFF. V is TRBV5-1 and J is TRBJ2-1; D is unresolved. The CDR3 is 13 residues long. Germline CDR1 SGHRS, CDR2 YFSETQ. Between the trimmed V and J ends, which lost 7 bases and 1 base, there was a span of 9 bases.

The sample holds one count of this clone. The chain couples TRBV6-5 to TRBJ2-7, with unresolved D. Deletions cut 0 bases from V and 2 bases from J, with 11 bases between. The CDR3 totals 15 residues. CDR1 and CDR2 from the germline V gene are MNHEY and SVGAGI. The CDR3 bases are TGTGCCAGCAGTTACTCCTTCACGGACCCCTACGAGCAGTACTTC. This codes for CASSYSFTDPYEQYF.

The chain is built from TRBV7-2 and TRBJ2-3; 7 nucleotides align to TRBD2. Looked up from germline, CDR1 is SGHTA and CDR2 is FQGNSA. V shed 8 bases and J 0 bases; nucleotides not matched to a gene: 14. CDR3 length: 17 residues. Written as DNA, the CDR3 is TGTGCCAGCCGATACTCCAGGGAGGGCCTCAGCACAGATACGCAGTATTTT. It yields the protein CASRYSREGLSTDTQYF. Combining the CDR3 with reference TRBV7-2 and TRBJ2-3 gives the whole variable domain GAGVSQSPSNKVTEKGKDVELRCDPISGHTALYWYRQSLGQGLEFLIYFQGNSAPDKSGLPSDRFSAERTGGSVSTLTIQRTQQEDSAVYLCASRYSREGLSTDTQYFGPGTRLTVL.

This chain links TRBV5-1 with TRBJ1-1; D is possibly TRBD1 (5 bases). V lost 3 bases to trimming and J lost 4 bases, with 13 bases between them. The germline V gene encodes CDR1 SGHRS and CDR2 YFSETQ. This CDR3 has 14 amino acids. The CDR3, as DNA: TGCGCCAGCAGCTCCACTCAGGGAAGCACTGAAGCTTTCTTT. Residues: CASSSTQGSTEAFF.

This clone occurred once. The chain links TRBV7-9 to TRBJ1-3, with unresolved D. V was shortened by 2 bases and J by 3 bases, with 11 bases between the two germline ends. Germline lookup yields CDR1 SEHNR and CDR2 FQNEAQ (reference sequence). The CDR3 has 15 residues. CDR3 sequence reads: CASSLLSSVGNTIYF. DNA of the CDR3: TGTGCCAGCAGCTTACTCTCTTCTGTTGGAAACACCATATATTTT.

There are a few counts of this clone. J is TRBJ2-7 and V is TRBV5-4; 11 bases are a match to TRBD2. CDR1 and CDR2 from the germline V gene are SGHNT and YYREEE (reference sequence). The CDR3 has 15 residues. V lost 4 bases to trimming and J lost 0 bases; unmatched junction nucleotides: 3. CDR3 nucleotides: TGTGCCAGCAGCGGTGGACTAGCGGGCTCCTACGAGCAGTACTTC. Translation: CASSGGLAGSYEQYF.

The chain has TRBV28 and TRBJ2-3; 9 positions agree with TRBD2. Trimming at V came to 6 bases and at J to 6 bases, leaving 7 bases not matched to a gene. Germline loops: CDR1 MDHEN, CDR2 SYDVKM. This CDR3 has 14 amino acids. DNA of the CDR3: TGTGCCAGCAGCTCTAGCGGGATTACCGATACGCAGTATTTT. Translating gives CASSSSGITDTQYF.

This rearrangement joins TRBV7-2 to TRBJ2-3; a possible D gene is TRBD1 (6 bases). The length of the CDR3 is 15 residues. V lost 5 bases to trimming and J lost 8 bases, with 20 bases between them. Germline CDR1 is SGHTA and CDR2 is FQGNSA. The CDR3 here is CASSEGPYPRGTQYF. As DNA, the CDR3 is TGTGCCAGCAGCGAAGGGCCCTATCCCAGGGGTACGCAGTATTTT.

The chain is built from TRBV6-5 and TRBJ2-7; D is undetermined. This CDR3 has 9 amino acids. CDR1 and CDR2 from the germline V gene are MNHEY and SVGAGI. Trimming removed 10 bases from V and 3 bases from J, with 4 bases in between. CDR3 sequence: CAISYEQYF. The CDR3, as DNA: TGTGCCATCAGCTACGAGCAGTACTTC.

The chain carries TRBV7-9 and TRBJ2-2; 7 bases line up with TRBD1. The germline CDR1 and CDR2 sequences are SEHNR and FQNEAQ (reference sequence). Trimming removed 3 bases from V and 4 bases from J; junction bases left unmatched: 2. The CDR3 spans 14 residues. CDR3 nucleotide sequence: TGTGCCAGCAGCTTGGGACAGTCCACCGGGGAGCTGTTTTTT. Its protein product is CASSLGQSTGELFF.

The rearrangement links TRBV28 to TRBJ1-5, with D tentatively TRBD1 (5 bases). Trimming removed 7 bases from V and 4 bases from J, with 17 bases in between. The CDR3 totals 15 residues. Germline V gene sequence: CDR1 MDHEN, CDR2 SYDVKM. DNA for the CDR3: TGTGCCAGCATAACGTGGACAATGGGGAATCAGCCCCAGCATTTT. Its protein is CASITWTMGNQPQHF.

The chain uses TRBV30 and TRBJ2-7, with D uncertain. The CDR3 totals 11 residues. Trimming shortened V by 3 bases and J by 6 bases, and 9 bases separated the two germline ends. The germline V gene encodes CDR1 GTSNPN and CDR2 SVGIG (reference sequence). The CDR3 here is CAWSVSSEQYF. Written as DNA, the CDR3 is TGTGCCTGGAGCGTCTCGAGCGAGCAGTACTTC.

The chain uses TRBV9 and TRBJ2-5; D assignment may be TRBD1 or TRBD2 (6 bases each). The DNA end is a closer match to TRBJ2-7, so the J assignment may be wrong. The CDR3 length is 12 residues. Germline CDR1 reads SGDLS; CDR2 reads YYNGEE. The CDR3 region is CASSGGGLEQYF. The CDR3 nucleotides read TGTGCCAGCAGCGGAGGGGGGCTCGAGCAGTACTTC.

The V gene is TRBV7-3, the J gene TRBJ2-7; D may correspond to TRBD1 or TRBD2 (6 bases each). This CDR3 comprises 17 residues. Germline CDR1 SGHTA, CDR2 FQGTGA. V dropped 4 bases and J dropped 0 bases, with 19 bases sitting between them. The chain's CDR3 is CASSSPLWGDNSYEQYF. CDR3 coding DNA: TGTGCCAGCAGCTCCCCCCTTTGGGGGGACAACTCCTACGAGCAGTACTTC.

The CDR3 nucleotides are TGTGCCAGCAGTTCCGCCTACGAGCAGTACTTC. Translating gives CASSSAYEQYF. The chain has TRBV6-5 and TRBJ2-7; D is ambiguous. V was clipped by 4 bases and J by 2 bases, with 3 bases between them. The CDR3 contains 11 residues. Germline assignment: CDR1 MNHEY and CDR2 SVGAGI.

The rearrangement uses TRBV7-6 and TRBJ2-1, with 9 bases that match TRBD2. Germline-derived CDR1 and CDR2 are SGHVS and FNYEAQ. V was pared by 5 bases and J by 7 bases, with 15 bases of the junction left unmatched. The CDR3 is made up of 17 amino acids. Here the CDR3 reads CASSNRRAGGTGNEQFF. The CDR3 DNA is TGTGCCAGCAGCAATCGGAGGGCGGGAGGGACGGGGAATGAGCAGTTCTTC.